The 19 T cell receptor beta chains in this list originate from one sample, sequenced in a study of OX40 agonist ivuxolimab in advanced cancers. Library preparation used the immunoSEQ multiplex PCR assay. This immuneACCESS table, as held by TCRdb, lists in-frame sequences with V and J called but not all clones. Of the missing ones, under half trace to an unresolved V gene in checked studies; the others have no known cause. Across this sample there are 20,000 to 25,000 clones, with just under 90% seen only once. The ten most abundant clones make up 23% of the sample. Sequencing used CD4+ or CD8+ T cells sorted from blood, obtained in a trial of the OX40 agonist ivuxolimab. The receptors shown here come from an adult with an advanced solid tumor such as melanoma, head and neck, liver or kidney cancer.

DNA of the CDR3: TGTGCCAGCTCACCGAGGGACAATTATGAAAAACTGTTTTTT. Translating gives CASSPRDNYEKLFF. The V and J genes are TRBV18 and TRBJ1-4, with a weak D call TRBD1 (6 bases). The CDR3 length is 14 residues. Trimming took 3 bases from V and 6 from J, leaving 11 bases between them. CDR1 KGHSH and CDR2 LQKENI come from the germline V gene.

V and J are TRBV6-5 and TRBJ1-3; 7 bases agree with TRBD1. The germline V gene encodes CDR1 MNHEY and CDR2 SVGAGI. With 2 bases clipped from V and 4 bases from J, the junction kept 5 bases outside the gene matches. This CDR3 spans 15 amino acids. The CDR3 nucleotides read TGTGCCAGCAGTTACACGACAGGGACCGGAAACACCATATATTTT. Its translation is CASSYTTGTGNTIYF.

The chain links TRBV6-5 to TRBJ2-1; no firm D call. The ends were cut back, 0 bases at V and 10 bases at J, with 13 bases in the middle. This CDR3 has 14 amino acids. Germline CDR1 reads MNHEY; CDR2 reads SVGAGI. The CDR3 DNA reads TGTGCCAGCAGTTACTCGAGTTCGGTTTGGGAGCAGTTCTTC. Translation: CASSYSSSVWEQFF.

The rearrangement links TRBV7-3 to TRBJ1-1; D ambiguous. There are 15 residues in the CDR3. Germline CDR1 and CDR2: SGHTA and FQGTGA. V was trimmed by 5 bases and J by 2 bases, leaving 15 bases between them. The CDR3 DNA reads as TGTGCCAGCAGCCCCGAAGTTCGGTCCAACACTGAAGCTTTCTTT. Its protein is CASSPEVRSNTEAFF.

The V call is TRBV27, the J call TRBJ2-7, with 9 bases matching TRBD2. J lost 7 bases, V lost 2 bases, and 9 bases had no gene match. CDR1 MNHEY and CDR2 SMNVEV come from the germline V gene (reference sequence). This CDR3 comprises 15 residues. The CDR3 DNA sequence: TGTGCCAGCAGTTTAAGTAGCGGGGGTACAGGAGAGCAGTACTTC. It is translated as CASSLSSGGTGEQYF.

This clone was seen only a few times. The rearrangement uses TRBV6-5 and TRBJ2-1; perhaps D is TRBD1 or TRBD2 (6 bases each). Between the trimmed V and J ends, which lost 7 bases and 5 bases, there was a span of 15 bases. The CDR3 covers 14 residues. CDR1 is MNHEY and CDR2 is SVGAGI in the germline V gene. CDR3 in DNA: TGTGCCAGCATCACAGGGTGGGGGGACAATGAGCAGTTCTTC. Its protein is CASITGWGDNEQFF.

The chain has TRBV7-2 and TRBJ2-3, with 11 bases lining up with TRBD2. Trimming at V came to 3 bases and at J to 6 bases, leaving 5 bases not matched to a gene. The germline V gene encodes CDR1 SGHTA and CDR2 FQGNSA. This CDR3 is 15 amino acids long. In DNA form, the CDR3 reads TGTGCCAGCAGCTTTAGCGGGGGGGCGGTGGATACGCAGTATTTT. It yields the protein CASSFSGGAVDTQYF.

The chain carries TRBV27 and TRBJ2-7; 7 bases line up with TRBD1. The germline gives CDR1 MNHEY, CDR2 SMNVEV (reference sequence). This CDR3 contains 14 residues. V lost 6 bases to trimming and J lost 3 bases; unmatched junction nucleotides: 8. The CDR3 here is CASSRQGPFYEQYF. The CDR3 DNA reads as TGTGCCAGCAGCCGACAGGGCCCCTTCTACGAGCAGTACTTC.

Here the CDR3 reads CASSSRDLLASGKLFF. In DNA, the CDR3 is TGTGCCAGCAGTAGCCGGGACCTACTAGCTTCGGGAAAACTGTTTTTT. V gene TRBV27 combines with J gene TRBJ1-4, with a weak D call TRBD1 (5 bases). The germline CDR1 and CDR2 sequences are MNHEY and SMNVEV (reference sequence). The V gene lost 5 bases and the J gene lost 10 bases, with 23 bases spanning the gap. The CDR3 covers 16 residues.

This clone was found once. The chain combines TRBV6-6 with TRBJ1-2; D gene ambiguous. Germline values: CDR1 MNHNY, CDR2 SVGAGI (reference sequence). This CDR3 spans 15 amino acids. Trimming cost V 2 bases and J 0 bases, with 10 bases left between them. CDR3 residues: CASSYMAATNYGYTF. The CDR3 DNA sequence: TGTGCCAGCAGTTACATGGCGGCAACTAACTATGGCTACACCTTC.

J is TRBJ2-2 and V is TRBV19; 7 bases are shared with TRBD1. The V gene end was trimmed by 5 bases and the J gene end by 6 bases; junction bases not matched to a gene: 3. CDR1 is LNHDA and CDR2 is SQIVND in the germline V gene (reference sequence). CDR3 size: 13 residues. CDR3 DNA sequence: TGTGCCAGTAGTGTCGACAGGGCCGGGGAGCTGTTTTTT. Its translation: CASSVDRAGELFF.

The chain carries TRBV7-9 and TRBJ1-1; the D is unclear. Trimming took 4 bases from V and 0 from J, leaving 12 bases between them. The CDR3 contains 15 residues. Germline CDR1 SEHNR, CDR2 FQNEAQ (reference sequence). The CDR3 nucleotides are TGTGCCAGCAGCTCCTGGGTCGGGGTGAACACTGAAGCTTTCTTT. It codes for CASSSWVGVNTEAFF.

The chain recombines TRBV27 with TRBJ2-7; 14 nucleotides match TRBD2. Trimming took 0 bases from V and 9 from J; bases not matched to a gene: 13. Germline assignment: CDR1 MNHEY and CDR2 SMNVEV (reference sequence). This CDR3 region has 18 residues. DNA of the CDR3: TGTGCCAGCAGTTTATCGGGGACTAGCGGGGGATTATTACGATTGCAGTACTTC. Encoded protein: CASSLSGTSGGLLRLQYF.

The chain joins TRBV19 to TRBJ1-2; D unresolved. V was clipped by 5 bases and J by 6 bases, with 22 bases between them. The CDR3 has 16 residues. CDR1 LNHDA and CDR2 SQIVND come from the germline V gene (reference sequence). The CDR3 nucleotides are TGTGCCAGTAGTGGAGAGGGAGGGTTCTTCTTAGATGGCTACACCTTC. Translated: CASSGEGGFFLDGYTF.

V is TRBV10-3 and J is TRBJ2-3, with unresolved D. The CDR3 totals 15 residues. The V and J ends lost 0 bases and 1 base respectively, with 8 bases between them. The germline CDR1 and CDR2 sequences are ENHRY and SYGVKD. CDR3 sequence (DNA): TGTGCCATCAGTGAGTCGCGTCCTCGCACAGATACGCAGTATTTT. Translation gives CAISESRPRTDTQYF.

This clone qualifies as medium-sized. Because it lacks the conserved phenylalanine or tryptophan at the end, this CDR3 is likely a read error. The chain links TRBV7-8 to TRBJ1-6, with D hard to call. The germline V and J ends were trimmed by 3 bases and 9 bases, with 27 bases remaining between them. The CDR3 runs 19 residues. CDR1 is SGHVS and CDR2 is FQNEAQ in the germline V gene. The CDR3 DNA reads TGTGCCAGCAGCTTCCGGTCTGGGTTTCGTGGCGAGGTGGGTTCACCCCTCCACCTT. It translates to CASSFRSGFRGEVGSPLHL.

This chain joins TRBV27 and TRBJ2-7, with D possibly being TRBD1 (6 bases). This CDR3 comprises 14 residues. The ends were cut back, 6 bases at V and 2 bases at J, with 14 bases in the middle. The germline CDR1 and CDR2 sequences are MNHEY and SMNVEV (reference sequence). CDR3: CASSYGQFPYEQYF. The DNA for the CDR3 is TGTGCCAGCAGCTACGGACAGTTCCCCTACGAGCAGTACTTC.

This chain's CDR3 is CASSWGTGSTEAFF. In nucleotides, the CDR3 is TGTGCCAGCAGCTGGGGGACAGGGAGTACTGAAGCTTTCTTT. V is TRBV5-6 and J is TRBJ1-1; 9 positions match TRBD1. Trimming at V came to 3 bases and at J to 5 bases, leaving 5 bases not matched to a gene. The CDR3 extends over 14 amino acids. Looked up from germline, CDR1 is SGHDT and CDR2 is YYEEEE.

The chain joins TRBV13 to TRBJ1-3; D perhaps matches TRBD1 (6 bases). CDR1 is PRHDT and CDR2 is FYEKMQ in the germline V gene (reference sequence). Trimming took 1 base from V and 6 from J, leaving 10 bases between them. The CDR3 extends over 14 amino acids. The CDR3 is CASSLEDSKNTIYF. The CDR3 region has the DNA TGTGCCAGCAGCTTAGAGGACAGTAAAAACACCATATATTTT.